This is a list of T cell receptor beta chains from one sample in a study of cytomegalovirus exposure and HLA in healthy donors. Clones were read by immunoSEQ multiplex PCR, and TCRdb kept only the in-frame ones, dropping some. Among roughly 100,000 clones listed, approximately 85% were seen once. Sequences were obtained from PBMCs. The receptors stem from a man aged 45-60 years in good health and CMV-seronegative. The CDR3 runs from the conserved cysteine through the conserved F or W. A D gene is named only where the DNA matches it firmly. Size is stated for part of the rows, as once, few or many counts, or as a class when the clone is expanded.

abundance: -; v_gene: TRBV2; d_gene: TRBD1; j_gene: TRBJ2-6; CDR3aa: CASSAGDSPSGANVLTF; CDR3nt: TGTGCCAGCAGCGCCGGGGACAGCCCCTCTGGGGCCAACGTCCTGACTTTC
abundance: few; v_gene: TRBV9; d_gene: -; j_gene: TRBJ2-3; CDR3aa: CASSVAGGRTDTQYF; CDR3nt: TGTGCCAGCAGCGTAGCTGGGGGCAGAACAGATACGCAGTATTTT
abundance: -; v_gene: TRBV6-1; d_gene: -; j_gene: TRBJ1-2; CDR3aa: CASSSNGDYGYTF; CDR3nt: TGTGCCAGCAGTTCTAACGGGGACTATGGCTACACCTTC
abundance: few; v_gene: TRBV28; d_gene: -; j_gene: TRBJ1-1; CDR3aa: CASRPDSLNTEAFF; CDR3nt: TGTGCCAGCAGACCTGACTCCTTGAACACTGAAGCTTTCTTT
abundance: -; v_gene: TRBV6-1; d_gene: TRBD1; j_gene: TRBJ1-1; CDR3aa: CASSALGQGRRGTEAFF; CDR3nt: TGTGCCAGCAGTGCCCTGGGACAGGGCCGGAGAGGCACTGAAGCTTTCTTT
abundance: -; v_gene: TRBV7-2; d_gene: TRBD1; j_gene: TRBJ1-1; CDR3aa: CASSPRQGATEAFF; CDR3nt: TGTGCCAGCAGCCCACGACAGGGGGCCACTGAAGCTTTCTTT
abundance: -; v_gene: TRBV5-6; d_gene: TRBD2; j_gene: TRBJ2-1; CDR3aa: CASSSTSGGTTYNEQFF; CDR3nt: TGTGCCAGCAGCTCCACTAGCGGGGGGACTACCTACAATGAGCAGTTCTTC
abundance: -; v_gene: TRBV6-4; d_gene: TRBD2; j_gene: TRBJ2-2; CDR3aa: CASRPSGGITGELFF; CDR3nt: TGTGCCAGCAGACCAAGCGGGGGGATCACCGGGGAGCTGTTTTTT
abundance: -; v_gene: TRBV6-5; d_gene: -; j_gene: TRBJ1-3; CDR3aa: CASRPPTGSGNTIYF; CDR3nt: TGTGCCAGCAGACCCCCGACAGGCTCTGGAAACACCATATATTTT
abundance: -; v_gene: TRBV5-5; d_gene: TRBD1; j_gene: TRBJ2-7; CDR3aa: CASSLRRTGAPYEQYF; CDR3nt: TGTGCCAGCAGCTTACGAAGGACAGGGGCCCCCTACGAGCAGTACTTC
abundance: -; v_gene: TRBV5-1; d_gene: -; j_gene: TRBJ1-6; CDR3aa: CASSLGAGGQANSPLHF; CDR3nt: TGCGCCAGCAGCTTGGGGGCCGGGGGGCAGGCTAATTCACCCCTCCACTTT
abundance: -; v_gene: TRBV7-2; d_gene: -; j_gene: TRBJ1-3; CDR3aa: CASSLAGLRDSGNTIYF; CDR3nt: TGTGCCAGCAGCTTAGCGGGACTGAGGGACTCTGGAAACACCATATATTTT
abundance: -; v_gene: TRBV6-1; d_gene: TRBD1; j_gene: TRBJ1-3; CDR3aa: CASSEALFRGQHGNTIYF; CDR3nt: TGTGCCAGCAGTGAAGCGCTTTTTAGGGGGCAACATGGAAACACCATATATTTT
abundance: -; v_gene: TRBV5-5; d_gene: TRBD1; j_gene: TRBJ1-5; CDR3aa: CASSRGQGIGNQPQHF; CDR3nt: TGTGCCAGCAGCAGAGGACAGGGGATCGGGAATCAGCCCCAGCATTTT
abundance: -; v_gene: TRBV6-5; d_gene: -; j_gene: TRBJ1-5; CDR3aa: CASSYSEGQPQHF; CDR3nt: TGTGCCAGCAGTTACAGTGAGGGTCAGCCCCAGCATTTT
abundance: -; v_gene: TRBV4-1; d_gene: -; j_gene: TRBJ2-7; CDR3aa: CASSQEGVVYEQYF; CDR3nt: TGCGCCAGCAGCCAAGAAGGGGTAGTCTACGAGCAGTACTTC
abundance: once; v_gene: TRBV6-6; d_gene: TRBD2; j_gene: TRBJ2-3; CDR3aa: CASSRIAGGAMDTQYF; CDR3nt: TGTGCCAGCAGTCGTATAGCGGGGGGGGCAATGGATACGCAGTATTTT
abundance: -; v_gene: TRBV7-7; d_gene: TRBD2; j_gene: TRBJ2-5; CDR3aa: CASSLAGAQETQYF; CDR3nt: TGTGCTAGCAGCCTAGCGGGGGCGCAAGAGACCCAGTACTTC
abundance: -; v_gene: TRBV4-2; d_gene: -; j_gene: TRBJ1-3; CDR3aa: CASSQDSGNTIYF; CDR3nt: TGTGCCAGCAGCCAAGATTCGGGAAACACCATATATTTT
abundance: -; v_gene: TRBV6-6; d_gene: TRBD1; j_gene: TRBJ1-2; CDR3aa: CASSYLDRGDYGYTF; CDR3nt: TGTGCCAGCAGTTACCTGGACAGGGGAGACTATGGCTACACCTTC
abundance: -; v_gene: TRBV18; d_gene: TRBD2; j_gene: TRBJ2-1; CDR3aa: CASSPPGTSGNNEQFF; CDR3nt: TGTGCCAGCTCACCACCCGGGACTAGCGGGAACAATGAGCAGTTCTTC
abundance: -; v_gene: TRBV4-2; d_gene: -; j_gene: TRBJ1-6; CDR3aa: CASSQLQGQPLHF; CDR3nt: TGTGCCAGCAGCCAACTCCAGGGGCAACCCCTCCACTTT
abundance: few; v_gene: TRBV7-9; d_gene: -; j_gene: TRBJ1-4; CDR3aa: CASSSVWDSSREKLFF; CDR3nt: TGTGCCAGCAGCTCAGTGTGGGACTCTTCAAGGGAAAAACTGTTTTTT
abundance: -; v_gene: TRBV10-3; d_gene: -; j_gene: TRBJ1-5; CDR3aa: CAISESEGQPQHF; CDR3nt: TGTGCCATCAGTGAGTCTGAGGGCCAGCCCCAGCATTTT
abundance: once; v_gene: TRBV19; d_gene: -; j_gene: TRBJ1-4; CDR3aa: CASSMELTNEKLFF; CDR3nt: TGTGCCAGTAGTATGGAGTTAACTAATGAAAAACTGTTTTTT
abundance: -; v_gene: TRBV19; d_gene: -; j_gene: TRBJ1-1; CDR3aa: CASSRRYLGGEAFF; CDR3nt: TGTGCCAGTAGTCGCAGGTATCTAGGCGGGGAAGCTTTCTTT
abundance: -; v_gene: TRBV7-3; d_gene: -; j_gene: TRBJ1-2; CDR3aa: CASSFRGGAGYTF; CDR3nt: TGTGCCAGCAGCTTTAGGGGGGGGGCCGGCTACACCTTC
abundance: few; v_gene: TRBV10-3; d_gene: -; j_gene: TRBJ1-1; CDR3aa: CAISGGFEAFF; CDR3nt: TGTGCCATCAGTGGAGGATTTGAAGCTTTCTTT
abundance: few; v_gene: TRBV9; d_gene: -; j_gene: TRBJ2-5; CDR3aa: CASSVEASEETQYF; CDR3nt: TGTGCCAGCAGCGTAGAGGCTAGCGAAGAGACCCAGTACTTC
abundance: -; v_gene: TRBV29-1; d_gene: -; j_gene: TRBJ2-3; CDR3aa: CSVEAPGRMSADTQYF; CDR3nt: TGCAGCGTTGAAGCCCCGGGGAGAATGAGTGCAGATACGCAGTATTTT
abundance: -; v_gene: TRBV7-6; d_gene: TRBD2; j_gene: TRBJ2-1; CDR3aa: CASTQRDNYNEQFF; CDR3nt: TGTGCCAGCACCCAGCGGGATAACTACAATGAGCAGTTCTTC
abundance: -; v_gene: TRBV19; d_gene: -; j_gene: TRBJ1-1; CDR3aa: CASKGGWGGGTEAFF; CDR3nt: TGTGCCAGTAAGGGGGGCTGGGGGGGCGGTACTGAAGCTTTCTTT
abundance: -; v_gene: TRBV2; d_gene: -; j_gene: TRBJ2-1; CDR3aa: CASRGEAGEQFF; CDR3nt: TGTGCCAGCAGAGGGGAGGCTGGCGAGCAGTTCTTC
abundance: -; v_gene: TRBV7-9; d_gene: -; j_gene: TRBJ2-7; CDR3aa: CSSSPTGYEQYF; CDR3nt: TGTTCCAGCAGCCCTACGGGGTACGAGCAGTACTTC
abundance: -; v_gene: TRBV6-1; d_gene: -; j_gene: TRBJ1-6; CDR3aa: CASSESGGRGNSPLHF; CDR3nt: TGTGCCAGCAGTGAATCGGGGGGCAGGGGCAATTCACCCCTCCACTTT
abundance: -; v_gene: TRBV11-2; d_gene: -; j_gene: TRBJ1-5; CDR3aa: CASSLDSYSNQPQHF; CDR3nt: TGTGCCAGCAGCTTAGATAGCTATAGCAATCAGCCCCAGCATTTT
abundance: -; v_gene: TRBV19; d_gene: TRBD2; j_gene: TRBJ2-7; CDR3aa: CASSIRLTSGGSYEQYF; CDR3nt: TGTGCCAGTAGTATAAGATTGACTAGCGGGGGTTCCTACGAGCAGTACTTC
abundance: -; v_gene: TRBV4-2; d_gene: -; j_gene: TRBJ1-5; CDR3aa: CASSQDRVRNQPQHF; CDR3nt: TGTGCCAGCAGCCAAGACAGGGTGCGCAATCAGCCCCAGCATTTT
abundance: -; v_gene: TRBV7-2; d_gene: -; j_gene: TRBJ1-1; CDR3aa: CASSRGGSGRGEAFF; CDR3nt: TGTGCCAGCAGCCGTGGGGGATCAGGGCGGGGTGAAGCTTTCTTT
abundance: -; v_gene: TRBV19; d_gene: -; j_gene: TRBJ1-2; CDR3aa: CASSAGDTYGYTF; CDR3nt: TGTGCCAGTAGCGCCGGGGACACCTATGGCTACACCTTC
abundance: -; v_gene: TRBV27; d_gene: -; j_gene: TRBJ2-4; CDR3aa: CASSFGGNKNIQYF; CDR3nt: TGTGCCAGCAGTTTCGGGGGAAACAAAAACATTCAGTACTTC